The clone carrying this TCR beta chain appeared a single time. The antigen is not known. These data are taken from a study of cytomegalovirus exposure and HLA in healthy donors. Whole-study findings and limits: Associated with cytomegalovirus, according to the listing, were 150 to 200 TCR beta chains.

The PCR made use of 60 Vbeta and 13 Jbeta primers. Clones were sequenced by immunoSEQ multiplex PCR, and TCRdb holds only the in-frame ones, with some missing. Of fewer than 200,000 clones listed, less than 80% are singletons. Sampled while nominally healthy, donors likely had unrecorded immune exposures. Sequences were obtained from PBMCs. This clonotype was sampled from a female donor in good health and CMV-seronegative.

This CDR3 is CASSLTRGGSYEQYF. The CDR3 DNA is TGCGCCAGCAGCTTGACACGGGGGGGATCCTACGAGCAGTACTTC. This chain joins TRBV5-1 and TRBJ2-7, with TRBD2 matching over 8 bases. The germline CDR1 and CDR2 sequences are SGHRS and YFSETQ. This CDR3 has 15 amino acids. V was pared by 1 base and J by 1 base, with 4 bases of the junction left unmatched.